Shown below are 6 T cell receptor beta chains from a single sample sequenced in a study of CXCR3-negative and CXCR3-positive naive CD8 T cells. The method, 5' RACE with UMI labels, was used to prepare the TRB cDNA libraries. TCRdb reprocessed the 5' RACE reads and keeps a single row for each CDR3 protein, giving no DNA. The sample features approximately 100,000 distinct CDR3 sequences, with around 0.36% in its top ten. Their cognate antigens are unknown. Overall study findings and caveats: Hydrophobicity was higher for TRB CDR3s found in CXCR3-positive naive cells than in CXCR3-negative naive cells.

The sequenced sample was naive CXCR3+ CD8+ T cells from blood. Subset denoted: CD45RO-CCR7+CD27+CD95- naive CD8+ T cells expressing CXCR3 (TNR3+). The receptors come from a human donor in good health. Some clones in this sample may be carry-over from other donors' samples.

The rearrangement uses TRBV13 and TRBJ2-1. The CDR3 covers 12 residues. CDR1 and CDR2 (germline): PRHDT, FYEKMQ (reference sequence). This CDR3 is CASSLILDEQFF.

This sequence joins TRBV4-1 and TRBJ2-7; TCRdb lists TRBD2, though no DNA is available to test this call. The CDR3 consists of 16 residues. CDR1 is MGHRA, CDR2 YSYEKL, per germline. CDR3 sequence: CASSQGPGLASYEQYF.

J is TRBJ2-5 and V is TRBV7-7; absent DNA, TCRdb's TRBD1 call cannot be checked. This CDR3 has 17 amino acids. Germline V gene lookup returns CDR1 SSHAT and CDR2 FNYEAQ (reference sequence). CDR3 region: CASSRRRDRDNQETQYF.

The rearrangement uses TRBV5-4 and TRBJ1-2. The CDR3 totals 12 residues. Per germline, CDR1 SGHNT and CDR2 YYREEE (reference sequence). The CDR3 spells CASSAVGSGYTF.

The chain couples TRBV12-3 or TRBV12-4 to TRBJ2-5; as DNA is missing, the TRBD2 call by TCRdb cannot be tested. The CDR3 extends over 15 amino acids. The CDR3: CASTHLGLVEETQYF.

This chain connects TRBV20-1 to TRBJ1-4; the D gene TCRdb calls, TRBD1, cannot be checked with no DNA. Germline values: CDR1 DFQATT, CDR2 SNEGSKA (reference sequence). The CDR3 runs 13 residues. The CDR3 here is CSAREQVGEKLFF.